This T cell receptor (beta chain) stems from a study of T cell responses to AZD1222 COVID-19 vaccine. Study-level points and caveats: Dominant CD4 TCR responses targeted spike regions 160-218 and 743-854.

Method: immunoSEQ multiplex PCR; TCRdb's copy keeps in-frame clones and lacks some. Of tens of thousands of clones in the sample, roughly 80% are singletons; the top ten hold about 1.3%. About this clone itself: Its antigen is as yet unknown.

The origin of this receptor is an adult who received the AZD1222 COVID-19 vaccine. The sample in question was peripheral blood, obtained 28 days after the second AZD1222 dose.

CDR3 amino acids: CASSIGLALLSSNEQFF. CDR3 DNA: TGTGCCAGTAGTATAGGCCTAGCGCTCCTGAGTTCGAATGAGCAGTTCTTC. The chain links TRBV19 to TRBJ2-1, with D perhaps matching TRBD2 (6 bases). Germline CDR1 is LNHDA and CDR2 is SQIVND (reference sequence). This CDR3 spans 17 amino acids. The V end was cut by 1 base, the J end by 7 bases, with 20 bases between.